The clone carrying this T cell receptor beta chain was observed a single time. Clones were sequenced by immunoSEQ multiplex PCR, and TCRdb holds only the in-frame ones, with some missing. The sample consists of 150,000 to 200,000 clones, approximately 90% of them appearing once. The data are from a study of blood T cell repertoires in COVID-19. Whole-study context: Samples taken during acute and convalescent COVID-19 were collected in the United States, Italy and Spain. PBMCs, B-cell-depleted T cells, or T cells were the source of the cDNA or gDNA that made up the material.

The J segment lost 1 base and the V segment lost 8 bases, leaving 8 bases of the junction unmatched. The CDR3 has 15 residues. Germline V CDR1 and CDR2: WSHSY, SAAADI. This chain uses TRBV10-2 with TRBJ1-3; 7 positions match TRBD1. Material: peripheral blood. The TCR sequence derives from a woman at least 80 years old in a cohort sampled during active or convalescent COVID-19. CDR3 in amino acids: CASGIIQGSGNTIYF. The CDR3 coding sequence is TGCGCCAGCGGAATCATACAGGGGTCTGGAAACACCATATATTTT.